The clone carrying this T cell receptor beta chain occurred many times. Its antigen remains unidentified. CDR1 and CDR2 (germline): SGHTA, FQGNSA. The CDR3 length is 14 residues. V lost 3 bases and J 4 bases, leaving 10 bases between the germline ends. The data were obtained in a study of T cell repertoires in cytomegalovirus infection. Study-wide points: Adding up the frequency of public TCR beta families identified people who carried CMV plus the relevant HLA. Ex vivo responses were dominated by HLA-C-restricted CMV-specific TCR beta clonotypes.

MiXCR, applied by TCRdb to the reads, yields one record per CDR3 protein. The sample carries about 320,000 distinct CDR3 sequences, around 9.5% recorded once. The clonotype comes from a human donor in good health (CMV status not recorded). Some clones in this sample may be carry-over from other donors' samples. V gene TRBV7-2 combines with J gene TRBJ1-3, with D possibly TRBD1 on 5 matching bases. The specimen sequenced was PBMCs. CDR3 in amino acids: CASSFSGVGNTIYF. As DNA, the CDR3 is TGTGCCAGCAGCTTTTCGGGGGTAGGAAACACCATATATTTT.